These T cell receptor beta chains were read from a single sample in a study of PD-1 blockade in classical Hodgkin lymphoma. The table came from immunoSEQ multiplex PCR; TCRdb's copy has only in-frame clones and leaves some out. The sample carries about 46,000 clones, under 80% recorded once. The sample here was peripheral blood mononuclear cells (PBMCs), taken before the fourth cycle of nivolumab. Every receptor here comes from a human donor with classical Hodgkin lymphoma. The CDR3 runs from the conserved cysteine through the conserved F or W. D genes are given only for firm matches. Part of the rows lack a size; the others show once, few, many or a class for expanded clones.

j_gene | abundance | v_gene | d_gene | CDR3nt | CDR3aa
TRBJ2-3 | few | TRBV11-2 | . | TGTGCCAGCAGCGCCGGGACGACAGATACGCAGTATTTT | CASSAGTTDTQYF
TRBJ1-5 | . | TRBV6-1 | TRBD1 | TGTGCCAGCAGTGAAGGGACAGGGCCCCAGCCCCAGCATTTT | CASSEGTGPQPQHF
TRBJ2-7 | few | TRBV7-9 | TRBD1 | TGTGCCAGCAGTTTACAGGGGTCGGCCTACGAGCAGTACTTC | CASSLQGSAYEQYF
TRBJ2-7 | . | TRBV19 | . | TGTGCCAGTAGTAACCACAGGGTTTCCTACGAGCAGTACTTC | CASSNHRVSYEQYF
TRBJ1-2 | . | TRBV19 | . | TGTGCCAGTAGTATCCGGGACGACGGAAGCGGCTACACCTTC | CASSIRDDGSGYTF
TRBJ2-1 | . | TRBV21-1 | . | TGTGCCAGCAGCAAAGTTTTGGCCCGCTCCTACAATGAGCAGTTCTTC | CASSKVLARSYNEQFF
TRBJ2-1 | . | TRBV27 | TRBD2 | TGTGCCAGCAGCCTAGCGGGGTCCTACAATGAGCAGTTCTTC | CASSLAGSYNEQFF
TRBJ1-2 | few | TRBV2 | . | TGTGCCAGCACTCTACGCTTTGGACTCCTCTATGGCTACACCTTC | CASTLRFGLLYGYTF
TRBJ1-2 | . | TRBV6-5 | . | TGTGCCAGCAGTCCCAGCCAGGGTCTCAACACCTTC | CASSPSQGLNTF
TRBJ2-7 | . | TRBV19 | TRBD2 | TGTGCCAGTAGTTATTCCGGCGGGAGGGCCTACGAGCAGTACTTC | CASSYSGGRAYEQYF
TRBJ2-2 | . | TRBV2 | . | TGTGCCAGCAGTGCGACCGGGGAGCTGTTTTTT | CASSATGELFF
TRBJ2-7 | . | TRBV7-8 | . | TGTGCCAGCAGCAATCTCACGGGACGGGGGCCCTACGAGCAGTACTTC | CASSNLTGRGPYEQYF
TRBJ2-5 | . | TRBV4-1 | TRBD2 | TGCGCCAGCAGCCAAGTGGCTAGCGGGGGGTTGGAGACCCAGTACTTC | CASSQVASGGLETQYF
TRBJ2-1 | . | TRBV2 | . | TGTGCCAGCAGTGACCTGACAGGTATCAATGAGCAGTTCTTC | CASSDLTGINEQFF
TRBJ2-1 | . | TRBV11-2 | TRBD1 | TGTGCCAGCAGCCGTCAGGGGGTGTACAATGAGCAGTTCTTC | CASSRQGVYNEQFF
TRBJ2-7 | once | TRBV7-3 | . | TGTGCCAGCAGCTTCATTCTGCGGACCCTTCTCTACGAGCAGTACTTC | CASSFILRTLLYEQYF
TRBJ2-5 | once | TRBV7-3 | . | TGTGCCAGCAGCCCCCGCTCCGGGAGTAATCAAGAGACCCAGTACTTC | CASSPRSGSNQETQYF
TRBJ1-4 | . | TRBV29-1 | . | TGCAGCGCTGCGGGGCCGGAGGATGAAAAACTGTTTTTT | CSAAGPEDEKLFF
TRBJ2-3 | once | TRBV5-1 | TRBD2 | TGCGCCAGCAGAACCGGGACTAGCGGGATTACTAGCACAGATACGCAGTATTTT | CASRTGTSGITSTDTQYF
TRBJ2-1 | . | TRBV7-7 | . | TGTGCTAGCAGCCTTCTACAGGGCAATGAGCAGTTCTTC | CASSLLQGNEQFF
TRBJ2-7 | . | TRBV15 | . | TGTGCCACCGCGAAGGGGACCAGCTACGAGCAGTACTTC | CATAKGTSYEQYF
TRBJ2-1 | . | TRBV4-3 | . | TGCGCCAGCAGCCAAGATCGGGTCGCCAATGAGCAGTTCTTC | CASSQDRVANEQFF
TRBJ2-7 | . | TRBV20-1 | . | TGCAGTGCTAGTCGTGGGGACGAGCAGTACTTC | CSASRGDEQYF
TRBJ2-1 | once | TRBV20-1 | . | TGCAGTGCGGAATTCGCCGGGGTGCAGTTCTTC | CSAEFAGVQFF
TRBJ2-3 | . | TRBV5-1 | TRBD1 | TGCGCCAGCAGCTCGGACAGGGAGACAGATACGCAGTATTTT | CASSSDRETDTQYF
TRBJ2-7 | . | TRBV9 | TRBD2 | TGTGCCAGCAGCGTAGCGGGAGGGCCTTTCTACGAGCAGTACTTC | CASSVAGGPFYEQYF
TRBJ2-1 | . | TRBV30 | . | TGTGCCTGGAGCCTCCGGACCGAGCAGTTCTTC | CAWSLRTEQFF
TRBJ1-6 | . | TRBV2 | . | TGTGCCAGCACCGAGGGGTTGACAGATTATAATTCACCCCTCCACTTT | CASTEGLTDYNSPLHF
TRBJ2-2 | . | TRBV6-4 | TRBD1 | TGTGCCAGCAGTGACCAGGGGGAGAACACCGGGGAGCTGTTTTTT | CASSDQGENTGELFF
TRBJ2-7 | once | TRBV4-3 | TRBD1 | TGCGCCAGCAGCCTTGGACAGGGCTTCTCCTACGAGCAGTACTTC | CASSLGQGFSYEQYF
TRBJ2-3 | . | TRBV5-1 | . | TGCGCCAGCAGCAGTCAAGGCGGGGCAGATACGCAGTATTTT | CASSSQGGADTQYF
TRBJ1-1 | once | TRBV7-3 | . | TGTGCCAGCAGCTTAATGAGATACACTGAAGCTTTCTTT | CASSLMRYTEAFF
TRBJ1-1 | . | TRBV6-6 | . | TGTGCCAGCAGTTTACGGGGCACAGCGAACACTGAAGCTTTCTTT | CASSLRGTANTEAFF
TRBJ2-5 | . | TRBV19 | . | TGTGCCAGTAGTCGAACAGTCACAGAGACCCAGTACTTC | CASSRTVTETQYF
TRBJ1-5 | few | TRBV5-6 | . | TGTGCCAGCAGCTTGATAAATCAGCCCCAGCATTTT | CASSLINQPQHF
TRBJ2-5 | once | TRBV6-5 | . | TGTGCCAGCAGTTACTCGATTGGAGTCGGGGAGACCCAGTACTTC | CASSYSIGVGETQYF
TRBJ2-6 | . | TRBV5-4 | . | TGTGCCAGCAGTGCTTTAGCGGACTACTCTGGGGCCAACGTCCTGACTTTC | CASSALADYSGANVLTF
TRBJ1-2 | . | TRBV6-5 | . | TGTGCCAGCAGCACCACGGACCTGGGCAGTGGCTACACCTTC | CASSTTDLGSGYTF
TRBJ2-5 | . | TRBV2 | . | TGTGCCAGCACCCTCGACCCGGGGATCACGGGGGCCCAGTACTTC | CASTLDPGITGAQYF
TRBJ2-5 | . | TRBV15 | . | TGTGCCACCAGCAGAGGGACGACAGAAGAGACCCAGTACTTC | CATSRGTTEETQYF
TRBJ1-1 | . | TRBV6-5 | . | TGTGCCAGCAGTGCCCGGGACGCTAGCCCCGCTTTCTTT | CASSARDASPAFF
TRBJ2-3 | . | TRBV19 | TRBD2 | TGTGCCAGTAGACTAGCGACCACAGATACGCAGTATTTT | CASRLATTDTQYF
TRBJ2-3 | once | TRBV19 | TRBD2 | TGTGCCAGTAGTATCCGGACTAGCATCGATACGCAGTATTTT | CASSIRTSIDTQYF
TRBJ1-2 | . | TRBV19 | . | TGTGCCAGTAGTATTTATATAGGACGGCCCTATGGCTACACCTTC | CASSIYIGRPYGYTF
TRBJ2-3 | . | TRBV4-1 | . | TGCGCCAGCAGCCAAATAGGTCTCAGCACAGATACGCAGTATTTT | CASSQIGLSTDTQYF
TRBJ2-3 | few | TRBV11-2 | . | TGTGCCAGCAGCTTAAGGGTCGGAACGCAGTATTTT | CASSLRVGTQYF
TRBJ2-6 | . | TRBV19 | . | TGTGCCAGTAGTATAGATTCAGGGACCTCTGGGGCCAACGTCCTGACTTTC | CASSIDSGTSGANVLTF
TRBJ2-1 | . | TRBV10-3 | TRBD1 | TGTGCCATCAGTGATACAGGGGGCCCGGGTGAGCAGTTCTTC | CAISDTGGPGEQFF
TRBJ2-2 | . | TRBV28 | . | TGTGCCAGCAGTTTGGGGGGGCTTGACATTCCGAACACCGGGGAGCTGTTTTTT | CASSLGGLDIPNTGELFF
TRBJ1-1 | . | TRBV5-1 | . | TGCGCCAGCAGCTTGGCCGCGGGCCACAGAGGGAACACTGAAGCTTTCTTT | CASSLAAGHRGNTEAFF
TRBJ1-1 | . | TRBV5-6 | TRBD1 | TGTGCCAGCAGCTGGACAGGGTTTCTGAACACTGAAGCTTTCTTT | CASSWTGFLNTEAFF
TRBJ2-1 | . | TRBV19 | TRBD2 | TGTGCCAGTACCCTGGGACTAGCGGGAGGGCCCGTCTACAATGAGCAGTTCTTC | CASTLGLAGGPVYNEQFF
TRBJ1-3 | . | TRBV5-1 | . | TGCGCCAGCAGCCCGGGGACACGGAACACCATATATTTT | CASSPGTRNTIYF
TRBJ1-1 | . | TRBV5-1 | TRBD1 | TGCGCCAGCAGCCGGGACAGGGAATTGACTGAAGCTTTCTTT | CASSRDRELTEAFF
TRBJ2-1 | . | TRBV5-1 | . | TGCGCCAGCAGCTTGGAAGTTAGCAACTACAATGAGCAGTTCTTC | CASSLEVSNYNEQFF
TRBJ2-1 | . | TRBV6-1 | . | TGTGCCAGCAGCGAACAAGGTAGCGATGAGCAGTTCTTC | CASSEQGSDEQFF
TRBJ1-5 | . | TRBV7-2 | . | TGTGCCAGCAGCTCAGTCTGGGGTCAGCCCCAGCATTTT | CASSSVWGQPQHF
TRBJ2-3 | . | TRBV28 | . | TGTGCCAGCACCCCCCCTAGGCTGGACACAGATACGCAGTATTTT | CASTPPRLDTDTQYF
TRBJ1-6 | . | TRBV2 | . | TGTGCCAGCAGTTTTACAGGGAGTTCACCCCTCCACTTT | CASSFTGSSPLHF